This TCR beta chain emerged from a study of T cells in Graves' hyperthyroidism and ophthalmopathy. Amplification targeted TCR beta CDR3 regions from RNA transcripts. A set of HTBI primers served as the primers for a first-round RT-PCR of the TCR CDR3. TCRdb itself ran the multiplex PCR reads through MiXCR, one entry per CDR3 protein. The table shows over 650,000 distinct CDR3 sequences, with about 45% occurring only once. Overall study results and limits: Most clonotypes expanded in thyroid above 0.001 were likewise present in blood.

Trimming left V 4 bases short and J 5 bases short, with 19 bases between. Germline CDR1 SGHRS, CDR2 YFSETQ. This CDR3 contains 15 residues. Comments on this clonotype: Its antigen remains unknown.

V is TRBV5-1 and J is TRBJ2-7; D uncertain. The source of this sequence is an adult man with Graves' disease, either hyperthyroidism or ophthalmopathy (not recorded which). Sequencing was carried out using peripheral blood or thyroid tissue (not recorded which). Written as DNA, the CDR3 is TGCGCCAGCAGCGCAGCCGGTAGTCGAGGTGACGAGCAGTACTTC. It yields the protein CASSAAGSRGDEQYF.